This is a list of T cell receptor beta chains from one sample in a study of cytomegalovirus exposure and HLA in healthy donors. TCRdb keeps only in-frame clones here, not all; method: immunoSEQ multiplex PCR. The sample carries hundreds of thousands of clones, around 79% recorded once. Input material: PBMCs. Receptor source: a male donor in good health and CMV-seronegative. Both conserved end residues are trimmed from each CDR3. Clone size, where shown, is once, few, many, or a class for clones that have expanded.

clone size: NA; V gene: TRBV30; CDR3 protein: AWSGGLQGGGNTEAF
clone size: NA; V gene: TRBV7-9; CDR3 protein: ASRDRAFDGYT
clone size: NA; V gene: TRBV7-2; CDR3 protein: ASSLGGTSGGGWETQY
clone size: few; V gene: TRBV28; CDR3 protein: ASSLSGGGETQY
clone size: NA; V gene: TRBV7-9; CDR3 protein: ASSPATRDANEQF
clone size: NA; V gene: TRBV1; CDR3 protein: TSSQDGRYEQY
clone size: NA; V gene: TRBV5-6; CDR3 protein: ASSFNQQGFGYEQY
clone size: NA; V gene: TRBV27; CDR3 protein: ASSYTGLDYGYT
clone size: NA; V gene: TRBV7-2; CDR3 protein: ASSSWGENEQF
clone size: once; V gene: TRBV28; CDR3 protein: ASSPSYGYT
clone size: once; V gene: TRBV27; CDR3 protein: ASRLQGSNGYT
clone size: once; V gene: TRBV5-1; CDR3 protein: ASSLAPLAGSSYEQY
clone size: NA; V gene: TRBV16; CDR3 protein: ASSQSFGSYEQY